A selection of T cell receptor beta chains follows, all from one sample in a study of blood T cell repertoires in COVID-19. Sequenced by immunoSEQ multiplex PCR; TCRdb stores in-frame clones only, minus some. The sample contains about 79,000 clones, more than 85% of which appear only once. The specimen was peripheral blood. These TCRs come from a man aged 65 to 79 with active or convalescent COVID-19. Each CDR3 is given with its conserved first and last residue. The D gene is left open where the match is weak. Clone size is given for some rows only: seen once, a few or many times, or a class if the clone is expanded.

cdr3_aa	cdr3_nt	cdr3_length	j_call	d_call	clone_size	v_call
CASRAREGLYETQYF	TGTGCCAGTAGGGCCCGGGAGGGCCTTTATGAGACCCAGTACTTC	15	TRBJ2-5	TRBD2	NA	TRBV19
CAWSETGGGSPLHF	TGTGCCTGGAGTGAGACAGGGGGAGGTTCACCCCTCCACTTT	14	TRBJ1-6	TRBD1	NA	TRBV30
CASSHTSGRANEQFF	TGTGCCAGCAGTCATACTAGCGGGAGGGCGAATGAGCAGTTCTTC	15	TRBJ2-1	TRBD2	NA	TRBV7-9
CASSLGSASAMWETQYF	TGTGCCAGCAGCTTAGGAAGCGCATCAGCTATGTGGGAGACCCAGTACTTC	17	TRBJ2-5	NA	NA	TRBV7-9
CASSEAGTSLIEQYF	TGTGCCAGCAGCGAAGCCGGGACTAGCTTAATAGAGCAGTACTTC	15	TRBJ2-7	TRBD2	NA	TRBV7-2
CASSFGGNGYTF	TGTGCCAGCAGTTTTGGGGGGAATGGCTACACCTTC	12	TRBJ1-2	NA	NA	TRBV28
CASSLGPAGNTGELFF	TGCGCCAGCAGCTTGGGACCAGCGGGTAACACCGGGGAGCTGTTTTTT	16	TRBJ2-2	NA	few	TRBV5-1
CASSPLQTSALTGELFF	TGTGCCAGCAGCCCCCTCCAGACTAGCGCACTCACCGGGGAGCTGTTTTTT	17	TRBJ2-2	TRBD2	NA	TRBV9
CASSFGGLRGSGELFF	TGCGCCAGCAGCTTTGGCGGGTTAAGGGGGTCCGGGGAGCTGTTTTTT	16	TRBJ2-2	NA	NA	TRBV5-1
CASRLGSRRSTGELFF	TGTGCCAGCAGGCTGGGGTCCAGGAGGAGTACCGGGGAGCTGTTTTTT	16	TRBJ2-2	NA	NA	TRBV13
CASSQYGTVNTGELFF	TGTGCCAGCAGCCAATACGGGACAGTGAACACCGGGGAGCTGTTTTTT	16	TRBJ2-2	TRBD1	NA	TRBV3-1/TRBV3-2
CASGPRGQSSYNEQFF	TGTGCCAGCGGACCCCGGGGACAGAGCTCCTACAATGAGCAGTTCTTC	16	TRBJ2-1	TRBD1	NA	TRBV2
CASSRAGDMDTQYF	TGTGCCAGCAGTCGGGCAGGGGATATGGATACGCAGTATTTT	14	TRBJ2-3	NA	NA	TRBV28
CASISTAGQGGYQPQHF	TGTGCCAGCATTTCTACGGCGGGACAGGGAGGCTATCAGCCCCAGCATTTT	17	TRBJ1-5	TRBD1	once	TRBV28
CASSPGTSGRGFGTQYF	TGTGCCAGCAGTCCCGGGACTAGCGGGCGAGGCTTTGGTACGCAGTATTTT	17	TRBJ2-3	TRBD2	NA	TRBV6-4
CASSLAPRASGRVGQFF	TGCGCCAGCAGCTTGGCTCCGCGGGCTAGCGGGAGGGTTGGGCAGTTCTTC	17	TRBJ2-1	TRBD2	NA	TRBV5-1
CASTPGEDEQFF	TGCGCCAGCACCCCCGGGGAGGATGAGCAGTTCTTC	12	TRBJ2-1	NA	NA	TRBV5-1
CASSRQVGETQYF	TGTGCCAGCAGCCGACAGGTGGGAGAGACCCAGTACTTC	13	TRBJ2-5	NA	once	TRBV28
CASRLAGVRDTQYF	TGTGCCAGCCGTTTAGCGGGAGTAAGAGATACGCAGTATTTT	14	TRBJ2-3	TRBD2	NA	TRBV6-9
CASRWAGRNTEAFF	TGTGCCAGCAGGTGGGCAGGGCGGAACACTGAAGCTTTCTTT	14	TRBJ1-1	NA	NA	TRBV6-6
CASRRPYLGNTIYF	TGTGCCAGCAGGCGGCCGTATCTAGGAAACACCATATATTTT	14	TRBJ1-3	NA	few	TRBV2
CAGDRVNTEAFF	TGTGCCGGCGACAGAGTGAACACTGAAGCTTTCTTT	12	TRBJ1-1	NA	NA	TRBV30
CASSPGQGLDYGYTF	TGCGCCAGCAGCCCAGGACAGGGGTTGGACTATGGCTACACCTTC	15	TRBJ1-2	TRBD1	NA	TRBV4-3
CASSLGDSNQPQHF	TGTGCCAGCAGCCTAGGGGACTCCAATCAGCCCCAGCATTTT	14	TRBJ1-5	NA	NA	TRBV9
CASSLGQNTGELFF	TGTGCCAGCAGCCTAGGACAGAACACCGGGGAGCTGTTTTTT	14	TRBJ2-2	NA	NA	TRBV7-9
CASSPNRGNTEAFF	TGTGCCAGCTCACCTAATAGGGGTAACACTGAAGCTTTCTTT	14	TRBJ1-1	NA	once	TRBV18
CASSEAVGGDTGELFF	TGTGCCAGCAGTGAAGCTGTAGGGGGGGACACCGGGGAGCTGTTTTTT	16	TRBJ2-2	NA	NA	TRBV6-1
CASSPDSNNQPQHF	TGTGCCAGCAGTCCGGACAGTAATAATCAGCCCCAGCATTTT	14	TRBJ1-5	NA	NA	TRBV6-5
CSARQGRAYNSPLHF	TGCAGCGCGCGACAGGGAAGGGCCTATAATTCACCCCTCCACTTT	15	TRBJ1-6	TRBD1	NA	TRBV29-1
CASSRGSGGTEAFF	TGTGCCAGCAGCCGTGGATCGGGAGGCACTGAAGCTTTCTTT	14	TRBJ1-1	NA	NA	TRBV5-5
CASSLGLAGVFEQFF	TGCGCCAGCAGCTTGGGCCTAGCGGGAGTATTCGAGCAGTTCTTC	15	TRBJ2-1	TRBD2	NA	TRBV5-1
CASSQDSGRGSYEQYF	TGTGCCAGCAGCCAAGATAGCGGGAGAGGGTCCTACGAGCAGTACTTC	16	TRBJ2-7	TRBD2	NA	TRBV3-1/TRBV3-2
CASSPPLAGSYNEQFF	TGTGCCAGCTCACCACCACTAGCGGGCTCCTACAATGAGCAGTTCTTC	16	TRBJ2-1	TRBD2	NA	TRBV18
CASSIATGDPRAFF	TGTGCCAGTAGTATAGCTACAGGGGACCCGAGAGCTTTCTTT	14	TRBJ1-1	TRBD1	NA	TRBV19
CASGKGQGLGSDTEAFF	TGTGCCAGCGGGAAGGGACAGGGGTTAGGATCGGACACTGAAGCTTTCTTT	17	TRBJ1-1	TRBD1	NA	TRBV2
CASSYPGTISETQYF	TGTGCCAGCAGCTACCCCGGGACAATCTCCGAGACCCAGTACTTC	15	TRBJ2-5	NA	NA	TRBV7-2
CASSPGLENTGELFF	TGTGCCAGCTCACCGGGACTAGAGAACACCGGGGAGCTGTTTTTT	15	TRBJ2-2	TRBD2	NA	TRBV18
CASSQSRGGLSNQPQHF	TGCGCCAGCAGCCAATCTCGAGGAGGGTTGAGCAATCAGCCCCAGCATTTT	17	TRBJ1-5	NA	NA	TRBV4-1
CASSPVGLAIRSSATGELFF	TGCGCCAGCAGCCCGGTTGGACTAGCGATTCGATCCAGCGCGACCGGGGAGCTGTTTTTT	20	TRBJ2-2	TRBD2	NA	TRBV5-1
CASTVWNTEAFF	TGTGCCAGCACCGTTTGGAACACTGAAGCTTTCTTT	12	TRBJ1-1	NA	NA	TRBV28
CASSLDRAGGLDEQFF	TGTGCCAGCAGCTTAGACCGGGCGGGAGGTCTTGATGAGCAGTTCTTC	16	TRBJ2-1	TRBD2	NA	TRBV11-2
CASIPGLIVSNYGYTF	TGTGCCAGCATACCAGGGCTAATAGTCTCTAACTATGGCTACACCTTC	16	TRBJ1-2	NA	NA	TRBV28